A selection of T cell receptor beta chains follows, all from one sample in a study of CD8 T cells in ankylosing spondylitis. A single record per CDR3 protein comes from TCRdb applying MiXCR to the 5' RACE reads. The table shows 500,000 to 650,000 distinct CDR3 sequences, with 5.3% occurring only once. The sequenced sample was blood, either unsorted or a sorted T cell fraction (not recorded which). Receptor source: a male donor with ankylosing spondylitis. Both conserved end residues are part of each CDR3. Fields, in order: clone size, J gene, V gene, CDR3 protein. A clone size is listed for some rows: how often the clone was seen (once, few, many), or a class if it is expanded.

-	TRBJ2-1	TRBV20-1	CSAQDRNIYNEQFF
many	TRBJ2-3	TRBV20-1	CSAPPATSNLTDTQYF
many	TRBJ1-5	TRBV28	CASGTLTRGQPQHF
-	TRBJ2-5	TRBV20-1	CSAWTRRETQYF
many	TRBJ1-1	TRBV10-3	CAISEGQGGEAFF
many	TRBJ2-3	TRBV5-1	CASSLGPPSTDTQYF
many	TRBJ1-1	TRBV20-1	CSARQYTEAFF
-	TRBJ1-4	TRBV18	CASSVIPATVNEKLFF
many	TRBJ1-1	TRBV10-3	CAIRTGDLNTEAFF
many	TRBJ2-7	TRBV29-1	CSVDTGGEQYF
-	TRBJ1-6	TRBV5-1	CASSGTGQGGSPLHF
many	TRBJ2-3	TRBV6-1	CASRRGRTSTDTQYF
many	TRBJ1-2	TRBV10-3	CAISESLAVSNYGYTF
many	TRBJ2-3	TRBV29-1	CSVDASGGVGDTQYF
many	TRBJ1-4	TRBV28	CASRWSVGPRTNEKLFF
-	TRBJ2-7	TRBV13	CASREERRSYEQYF
many	TRBJ1-2	TRBV20-1	CSARLRLNYGYTF
many	TRBJ2-7	TRBV4-3	CASSGGRLSYEQYF
few	TRBJ1-1	TRBV28	CASSPRWVGSTEAFF
many	TRBJ2-1	TRBV6-1	CASSEVGVRSEQFF
many	TRBJ2-1	TRBV9	CASSVAEGGYSPGEQFF
few	TRBJ2-1	TRBV7-2	CASSSTLYGGNEQFF
few	TRBJ2-7	TRBV11-2	CASSSGYHEQYF
many	TRBJ1-5	TRBV6-2/TRBV6-3	CASRPDRVWVNQPQHF
many	TRBJ2-3	TRBV29-1	CSVGEISTDTQYF